These 10 T cell receptor beta chains share one sample of origin, sequenced in a study of technical replicates of blood from several donors (dated by TCRdb to 2017 to 2019). Library prep was done by the immunoSEQ multiplex PCR assay. Entries here come from immuneACCESS through TCRdb and include only in-frame sequences with V and J called. Some clones fail to appear in such tables; in the studies checked, an unresolved V gene covers under half of the shortfall, and the cause of the remainder is unknown. For this sample the table gives 40,000 to 55,000 clones, of which approximately 94% were detected only once. Of the sample, 0.39% falls within the top ten clones. Source material: T cells isolated from PBMCs. These TCRs come from a human donor in good health.

The chain uses TRBV5-4 and TRBJ1-2; TRBD1 matches at 8 bases. CDR1 and CDR2 (germline): SGHNT, YYREEE (reference sequence). CDR3 length equals 16 residues. V shed 2 bases and J 2 bases; nucleotides not matched to a gene: 8. The CDR3 here is CASSFRTGRPNYGYTF. CDR3 in DNA: TGTGCCAGCAGCTTTAGGACAGGGAGGCCAAACTATGGCTACACCTTC. The full variable domain, completed using reference TRBV5-4 and TRBJ1-2, is ETGVTQSPTHLIKTRGQQVTLRCSSQSGHNTVSWYQQALGQGPQFIFQYYREEENGRGNFPPRFSGLQFPNYSSELNVNALELDDSALYLCASSFRTGRPNYGYTFGSGTRLTVV.

The rearrangement uses TRBV19 and TRBJ1-5; maybe TRBD1 (5 bases). The CDR3 extends over 16 amino acids. V lost 4 bases to trimming and J lost 0 bases, with 13 bases between them. Per germline, CDR1 LNHDA and CDR2 SQIVND (reference sequence). CDR3 amino acids: CASSTLGTYSNQPQHF. CDR3 sequence (DNA): TGTGCCAGTAGTACCCTGGGGACTTATAGCAATCAGCCCCAGCATTTT.

V and J are TRBV5-1 and TRBJ2-7; D unresolved. From germline, CDR1 is SGHRS and CDR2 YFSETQ. The V and J ends lost 1 base and 3 bases respectively, with 5 bases between them. The CDR3 consists of 12 residues. In nucleotides, the CDR3 is TGCGCCAGCAGCTTGTTAGACTACGAGCAGTACTTC. Its protein is CASSLLDYEQYF.

The CDR3 protein is CAISAGTGDHEQYF. The DNA for the CDR3 is TGTGCCATCAGCGCCGGGACAGGGGATCACGAGCAGTACTTC. The chain links TRBV10-3 to TRBJ2-7; 10 bases are a match to TRBD1. Germline V gene lookup returns CDR1 ENHRY and CDR2 SYGVKD. After removal of 6 bases from V and 5 bases from J, the junction contained 7 bases not matched to a gene. The length of the CDR3 is 14 residues.

The chain employs TRBV14 and TRBJ2-3; weak D call: TRBD2 (6 bases). The germline V gene has CDR1 SGHDN and CDR2 FVKESK. The V end was cut by 1 base, the J end by 5 bases, with 13 bases between. The CDR3 contains 15 residues. Here the CDR3 DNA reads TGTGCCAGCAGCCAAGGTAGTCGGGAGATAGATACGCAGTATTTT. It specifies CASSQGSREIDTQYF.

The DNA for the CDR3 is TGCGCCAGCAGATCCGGGGAGACTGAAGCTTTCTTT. Translating it yields CASRSGETEAFF. The gene calls are TRBV5-1 and TRBJ1-1; D is undetermined. CDR1 SGHRS and CDR2 YFSETQ come from the germline V gene. The CDR3 is made up of 12 amino acids. Trimming took off 5 bases at V and 5 bases at J, with 10 bases between the two ends.

This rearrangement joins TRBV5-6 to TRBJ2-7; D gene unclear. The V end was cut by 0 bases, the J end by 6 bases, with 13 bases between. CDR3 size: 14 residues. CDR1 is SGHDT, CDR2 YYEEEE, per germline. Written as DNA, the CDR3 is TGTGCCAGCAGCTTGGTTGGTGATTTCAGCGAGCAGTACTTC. This sequence encodes CASSLVGDFSEQYF.

The rearrangement links TRBV7-2 to TRBJ1-5; D is unclear. The ends were cut back, 2 bases at V and 6 bases at J, with 14 bases in the middle. Germline CDR1 SGHTA, CDR2 FQGNSA. The CDR3 extends over 15 amino acids. The CDR3 DNA follows: TGTGCCAGCAGCTTAATGTCCTCGGCGGGTCAGCCCCAGCATTTT. Protein product: CASSLMSSAGQPQHF. Using reference TRBV7-2 and TRBJ1-5 for the parts outside the CDR3, the full variable domain is GAGVSQSPSNKVTEKGKDVELRCDPISGHTALYWYRQSLGQGLEFLIYFQGNSAPDKSGLPSDRFSAERTGGSVSTLTIQRTQQEDSAVYLCASSLMSSAGQPQHFGDGTRLSIL.

This chain links TRBV14 with TRBJ1-1; D not resolved. Looked up from germline, CDR1 is SGHDN and CDR2 is FVKESK. Trimming shortened V by 1 base and J by 1 base, and 10 bases separated the two germline ends. There are 15 residues in the CDR3. The DNA for the CDR3 is TGTGCCAGCAGCCAAGCGGGTGGGAGGAACACTGAAGCTTTCTTT. Translated: CASSQAGGRNTEAFF.

CDR3 bases: TGTGCCAGCAGTCCCCCAGGGGGCGATCAGCCCCAGCATTTT. This codes for CASSPPGGDQPQHF. This chain joins TRBV28 and TRBJ1-5, with TRBD1 identical over 8 bases. Germline loops: CDR1 MDHEN, CDR2 SYDVKM. The CDR3 is made up of 14 amino acids. The V and J ends lost 5 bases and 5 bases, in that order; junction bases with no gene match: 5.